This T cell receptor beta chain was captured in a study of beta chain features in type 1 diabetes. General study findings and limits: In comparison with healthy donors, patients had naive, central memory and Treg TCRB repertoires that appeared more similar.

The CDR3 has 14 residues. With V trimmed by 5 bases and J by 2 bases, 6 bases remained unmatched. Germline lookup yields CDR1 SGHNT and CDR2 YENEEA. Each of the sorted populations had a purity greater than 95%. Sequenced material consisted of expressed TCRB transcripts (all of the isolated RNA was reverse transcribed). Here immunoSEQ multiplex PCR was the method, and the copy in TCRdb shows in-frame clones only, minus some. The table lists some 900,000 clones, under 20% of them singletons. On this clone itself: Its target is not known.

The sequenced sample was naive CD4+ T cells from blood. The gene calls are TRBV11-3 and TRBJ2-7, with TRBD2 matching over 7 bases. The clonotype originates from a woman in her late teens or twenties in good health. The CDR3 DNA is TGTGCCAGCAGCCGAGGCGGGGGAGCCTACGAGCAGTACTTC. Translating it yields CASSRGGGAYEQYF.